Below are 9 T cell receptor beta chains sequenced from a single sample in a study of blood T cell repertoires in COVID-19. The protocol was immunoSEQ multiplex PCR, while the TCRdb copy is restricted to in-frame clones and leaves out a portion. The table includes tens of thousands of clones, under 85% detected once. The sequencing sample was made of peripheral blood. These receptors came from a man aged 35 to 55 with acute or convalescent COVID-19.

The J gene is TRBJ2-1, the V gene TRBV7-2; TRBD2 aligns across 7 bases. From germline, CDR1 is SGHTA and CDR2 FQGNSA. With V trimmed by 1 base and J by 7 bases, 7 bases remained unmatched. This CDR3 is 15 amino acids long. CDR3 loop: CASSLVGGDRNEQFF. The CDR3 bases are TGTGCCAGCAGCTTAGTTGGGGGGGATAGGAATGAGCAGTTCTTC.

The chain uses TRBV5-1 and TRBJ2-1; weak D call: TRBD2 (7 bases). With 7 bases removed from V and 10 bases from J, the gap between germline ends came to 21 bases. In germline, CDR1 is SGHRS, CDR2 YFSETQ. The CDR3 has 14 amino acids. CDR3 residues: CASHGGAVVREQFF. The CDR3 nucleotides are TGCGCCAGCCATGGGGGGGCAGTTGTCCGGGAGCAGTTCTTC.

The chain carries TRBV5-1 and TRBJ2-5; weak D call: TRBD2 (5 bases). Germline V CDR1 and CDR2: SGHRS, YFSETQ. V was pared by 1 base and J by 3 bases, with 7 bases between. The length of the CDR3 is 13 residues. This CDR3 reads CASSLNGEETQYF. For the CDR3, the DNA is TGCGCCAGCAGCTTGAACGGGGAAGAGACCCAGTACTTC.

The V and J genes are TRBV5-5 and TRBJ1-4; 10 bases are a match to TRBD1. The CDR3 spans 17 residues. Germline V gives CDR1 SGHKS, CDR2 YYEKEE (reference sequence). V lost 1 base and J lost 7; bases outside the gene matches: 10. The CDR3 protein is CASSLLGQGTAGEKLFF. The CDR3, as DNA: TGTGCCAGCAGCTTGTTGGGACAGGGGACGGCGGGTGAAAAACTGTTTTTT. Variable domain in full (rest from reference TRBV5-5 and TRBJ1-4): DAGVTQSPTHLIKTRGQQVTLRCSPISGHKSVSWYQQVLGQGPQFIFQYYEKEERGRGNFPDRFSARQFPNYSSELNVNALLLGDSALYLCASSLLGQGTAGEKLFFGSGTQLSVL.

The V and J genes are TRBV19 and TRBJ1-2; perhaps TRBD1 as D (5 bases). Germline V gene lookup returns CDR1 LNHDA and CDR2 SQIVND (reference sequence). CDR3 length equals 14 residues. Trimming removed 4 bases from V and 0 bases from J, with 9 bases in between. CDR3 bases: TGTGCCAGTAGTAATACAGGTTCTAACTATGGCTACACCTTC. Translated, it gives CASSNTGSNYGYTF.

The chain uses TRBV7-8 and TRBJ2-1, with a possible D match to TRBD2 (6 bases). The CDR3 covers 16 residues. Germline V gene sequence: CDR1 SGHVS, CDR2 FQNEAQ. V was trimmed by 6 bases and J by 4 bases, leaving 19 bases between them. CDR3 nucleotides: TGTGCCAGCAGAATGGGTGTGGGGGGAAAATACAATGAGCAGTTCTTC. Amino acid sequence: CASRMGVGGKYNEQFF.

This clone has a handful of counts. This chain links TRBV6-5 with TRBJ1-1, with 7 bases fitting TRBD1. This CDR3 is built from 15 residues. After removal of 5 bases from V and 5 bases from J, the junction contained 11 bases not matched to a gene. The germline V gene encodes CDR1 MNHEY and CDR2 SVGAGI. The CDR3 nucleotides read TGTGCCAGCAGTAGGAAAGGGGGCCTCCTTACTGAAGCTTTCTTT. Its protein product is CASSRKGGLLTEAFF.

As DNA, the CDR3 is TGCGCCAGCAGCCCTACAGGGGCCACTGAAGCTTTCTTT. Protein sequence: CASSPTGATEAFF. J is TRBJ1-1 and V is TRBV5-1; 7 bases map to TRBD1. This CDR3 has 13 residues. The ends lost 4 bases at V and 4 bases at J; junction bases unmatched: 4. The V gene's germline CDR1 is SGHRS and CDR2 YFSETQ.

This chain joins TRBV24-1 and TRBJ2-2, with 7 bases aligning to TRBD1. Germline lookup yields CDR1 KGHDR and CDR2 SFDVKD. The ends lost 5 bases at V and 6 bases at J; junction bases unmatched: 17. CDR3 length: 18 amino acids. The CDR3 DNA reads as TGTGCCACCAGTGCCATTGGGGTCCAGGGGGTCGACGCCGGGGAGCTGTTTTTT. It yields the protein CATSAIGVQGVDAGELFF.